These 21 T cell receptor beta chains originate from one sample sequenced in a study of OX40 agonist ivuxolimab in advanced cancers. The data were produced by immunoSEQ multiplex PCR, yet TCRdb's version contains in-frame clones alone and is incomplete. The sample has around 140,000 clones, approximately 94% seen once. The starting material was CD4+ or CD8+ T cells sorted from blood, obtained in a trial of the OX40 agonist ivuxolimab. The receptor set was obtained from an adult with an advanced solid tumor such as melanoma, head and neck, liver or kidney cancer.

This chain connects TRBV9 to TRBJ1-5; D unresolved. Trimming took 0 bases from V and 0 from J, leaving 7 bases between them. This CDR3 is built from 15 residues. Germline CDR1 and CDR2: SGDLS and YYNGEE. The CDR3 sequence: CASSVGAYSNQPQHF. In DNA, the CDR3 is TGTGCCAGCAGCGTAGGAGCTTATAGCAATCAGCCCCAGCATTTT.

In its sample, this clone was seen once. CDR3 bases: TGTGCCAGCAGTCCCCTAGATAGCTCTGGGGCCAACGTCCTGACTTTC. Translating gives CASSPLDSSGANVLTF. This chain uses TRBV25-1 with TRBJ2-6; no reliable D call. This CDR3 is 16 amino acids long. CDR1 is MGHDK and CDR2 is SYGVNS in the germline V gene. Trimming removed 5 bases at V and 0 bases at J, with 11 bases between.

The chain uses TRBV7-2 and TRBJ1-1; TRBD1 matches 10 bases. Germline CDR1 reads SGHTA; CDR2 reads FQGNSA. The CDR3 sequence is 16 residues long. V was clipped by 10 bases and J by 1 base; unmatched bases: 12. CDR3 residues: CATHGQGGIWNTEAFF. In nucleotides, the CDR3 is TGTGCCACTCACGGACAGGGGGGGATCTGGAACACTGAAGCTTTCTTT.

DNA of the CDR3: TGTGCCTGGAGAGGGACAGTCCTCCTCTCCTACGAGCAGTACTTC. Encoded protein: CAWRGTVLLSYEQYF. This rearrangement joins TRBV30 to TRBJ2-7; 7 positions match TRBD1. Trimming removed 3 bases from V and 0 bases from J; junction bases left unmatched: 8. The CDR3 loop spans 15 amino acids. Germline CDR1 reads GTSNPN; CDR2 reads SVGIG (reference sequence).

This chain joins TRBV5-1 and TRBJ1-1; 7 bases agree with TRBD1. Germline-derived CDR1 and CDR2 are SGHRS and YFSETQ. The CDR3 contains 12 residues. Trimming at V came to 9 bases and at J to 8 bases, leaving 10 bases not matched to a gene. The CDR3 DNA reads TGCGCCACCAGGCGGGGACAGACCGAAGCTTTCTTT. It encodes CATRRGQTEAFF.

This chain links TRBV28 with TRBJ1-2, with TRBD1 matching 9 bases. V was pared by 7 bases and J by 4 bases, with 4 bases of the junction left unmatched. The length of the CDR3 is 13 residues. CDR1 MDHEN and CDR2 SYDVKM come from the germline V gene. Here the CDR3 reads CASTLGQGYGYTF. In DNA form, the CDR3 reads TGTGCCAGCACCTTGGGACAGGGCTATGGCTACACCTTC.

This clone was picked up many times. The chain is built from TRBV28 and TRBJ2-3; 8 bases map to TRBD2. With 4 bases clipped from V and 9 bases from J, the junction kept 3 bases outside the gene matches. Looked up from germline, CDR1 is MDHEN and CDR2 is SYDVKM. The CDR3 extends over 12 amino acids. CDR3 residues: CASSSSGSTQYF. Here the CDR3 DNA reads TGTGCCAGCAGTTCGAGCGGGAGCACGCAGTATTTT.

The rearrangement joins TRBV30 to TRBJ2-3; 12 nucleotides align to TRBD2. J gave up 1 base and V 4 bases, and 3 bases lay outside the gene matches. Looked up from germline, CDR1 is GTSNPN and CDR2 is SVGIG (reference sequence). The CDR3 extends over 15 amino acids. Written as DNA, the CDR3 is TGTGCCTGGAACCGACTAGCGGGAGGCACAGATACGCAGTATTTT. Encoded protein: CAWNRLAGGTDTQYF.

The rearrangement joins TRBV7-2 to TRBJ2-1, with a possible D match to TRBD2 (5 bases). The CDR3 is made up of 15 amino acids. Trimming cost V 5 bases and J 0 bases, with 11 bases left between them. Germline CDR1 is SGHTA and CDR2 is FQGNSA. The CDR3, as DNA: TGTGCCAGCAGCCCCAGCGGTAGCTCCTACAATGAGCAGTTCTTC. It yields the protein CASSPSGSSYNEQFF.

The chain carries TRBV4-3 and TRBJ2-2; D assignment may be TRBD1 or TRBD2 (5 bases each). The CDR3 has 17 amino acids. CDR1 and CDR2 (germline): LGHNA, YSLEER. Trimming removed 2 bases at V and 2 bases at J, with 15 bases between. The CDR3, as DNA: TGCGCCAGCAGCCAATTCACCGGGACGGCAAACACCGGGGAGCTGTTTTTT. Translated: CASSQFTGTANTGELFF.

V gene TRBV27 combines with J gene TRBJ1-5, with D tentatively TRBD1 (6 bases). The length of the CDR3 is 15 residues. The V gene's germline CDR1 is MNHEY and CDR2 SMNVEV (reference sequence). Trimming pared 7 bases from V and 0 bases from J, leaving 13 bases between. In DNA form, the CDR3 reads TGTGCCAGCAAATCGACAGGCTCTAGCAATCAGCCCCAGCATTTT. It codes for CASKSTGSSNQPQHF.

The chain has TRBV11-2 and TRBJ2-7, with 12 positions matching TRBD2. V lost 5 bases to trimming and J lost 3 bases; unmatched junction nucleotides: 5. There are 15 residues in the CDR3. Germline assignment: CDR1 SGHAT and CDR2 FQNNGV. The CDR3 DNA sequence: TGTGCCAGCAGCCCAGGACTAGCGGGGAGCTACGAGCAGTACTTC. Protein sequence: CASSPGLAGSYEQYF.

J is TRBJ1-3 and V is TRBV5-1; 8 bases align to TRBD1. Germline V CDR1 and CDR2: SGHRS, YFSETQ. The CDR3 has 14 amino acids. Trimming took 3 bases from V and 6 from J; bases not matched to a gene: 5. The CDR3 protein is CASSSGTGENTIYF. The DNA of the CDR3 is TGCGCCAGCAGCTCCGGGACAGGCGAAAACACCATATATTTT.

As for this clone: The same CDR3 is also encoded by other DNA sequences in this sample. This sequence joins TRBV10-3 and TRBJ1-5; maybe TRBD1 (6 bases). Germline CDR1 ENHRY, CDR2 SYGVKD. CDR3 length: 13 residues. V was trimmed by 4 bases and J by 4 bases, leaving 8 bases between them. CDR3 nucleotides: TGTGCCATCAGTGGAACAGGGAATCAGCCCCAGCATTTT. Encoded protein: CAISGTGNQPQHF.

This clone showed up just once. The rearrangement uses TRBV6-1 and TRBJ1-2; no firm D call. The length of the CDR3 is 13 residues. Germline V CDR1 and CDR2: MNHNS, SASEGT. V lost 7 bases to trimming and J lost 0 bases, with 9 bases between them. The DNA for the CDR3 is TGTGCCAGCATGTGGGGAGCTAACTATGGCTACACCTTC. Protein sequence: CASMWGANYGYTF.

Concerning this clone itself: At one end the junction does not follow the germline gene, possibly because of a read error. V is TRBV18 and J is TRBJ2-7; tentatively, D is TRBD2 (5 bases). Germline loops: CDR1 KGHSH, CDR2 LQKENI. CDR3 size: 19 residues. This chain's CDR3 is CASSPPPGVTGTAPHVVSF. DNA of the CDR3: TGTGCCAGCTCACCACCACCCGGGGTTACGGGAACGGCCCCCCATGTGGTGAGCTTC.

The V call is TRBV5-4, the J call TRBJ1-1; D remains unclear. Per the germline V gene, CDR1 is SGHNT and CDR2 is YYREEE (reference sequence). Trimming took off 4 bases at V and 5 bases at J, with 24 bases between the two ends. The CDR3 has 17 amino acids. The CDR3 loop is CASSPQTAREKRTEAFF. The CDR3 bases are TGTGCCAGCAGCCCCCAGACGGCAAGGGAGAAGAGGACTGAAGCTTTCTTT.

The chain is built from TRBV28 and TRBJ2-7; D is unresolved. Germline V gene sequence: CDR1 MDHEN, CDR2 SYDVKM. Deletions cut 3 bases from V and 3 bases from J, with 12 bases between. The CDR3 is 14 amino acids. CDR3 loop: CASSLGSVNYEQYF. Written as DNA, the CDR3 is TGTGCCAGCAGTTTGGGCAGCGTCAACTACGAGCAGTACTTC.

This chain connects TRBV27 to TRBJ1-2, with 9 positions matching TRBD1. This CDR3 is 20 amino acids long. Germline trimming cut 1 base from V and 4 bases from J; bases unmatched to any gene: 19. The germline CDR1 and CDR2 sequences are MNHEY and SMNVEV (reference sequence). CDR3 in DNA: TGTGCCAGCAGTTTATTATTTGTTCCACAGGGGGCCCGGGGAGGCTATGGCTACACCTTC. Protein product: CASSLLFVPQGARGGYGYTF.

The J gene is TRBJ1-2, the V gene TRBV11-2; 9 positions agree with TRBD1. The junction had 7 bases not matched to a gene; V was cut back by 5 bases and J by 6 bases. The CDR3 has 14 residues. CDR1 and CDR2 from the germline V gene are SGHAT and FQNNGV. The DNA of the CDR3 is TGTGCCAGCAGCGCCGGGACAGGGTTGGATGGCTACACCTTC. This translates into CASSAGTGLDGYTF.

This chain links TRBV5-1 with TRBJ2-7, with TRBD2 matching 10 bases. CDR3 size: 15 residues. J lost 7 bases, V lost 0 bases, and 7 bases had no gene match. Per the germline V gene, CDR1 is SGHRS and CDR2 is YFSETQ. CDR3 DNA: TGCGCCAGCAGCTTGGTGGTAGCGGGAGGAGAAGAGCAGTACTTC. Amino acid sequence: CASSLVVAGGEEQYF.